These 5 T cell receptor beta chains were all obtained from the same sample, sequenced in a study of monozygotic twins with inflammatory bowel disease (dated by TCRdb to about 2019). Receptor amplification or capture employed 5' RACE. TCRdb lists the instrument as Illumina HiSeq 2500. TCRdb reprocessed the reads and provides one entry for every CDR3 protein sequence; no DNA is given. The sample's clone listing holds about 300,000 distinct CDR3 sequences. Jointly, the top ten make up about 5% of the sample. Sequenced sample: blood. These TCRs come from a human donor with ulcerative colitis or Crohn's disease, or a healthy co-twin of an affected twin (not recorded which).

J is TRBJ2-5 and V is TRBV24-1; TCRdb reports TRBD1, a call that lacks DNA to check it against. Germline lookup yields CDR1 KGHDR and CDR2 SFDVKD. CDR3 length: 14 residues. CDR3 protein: CATSVGGEVETQYF.

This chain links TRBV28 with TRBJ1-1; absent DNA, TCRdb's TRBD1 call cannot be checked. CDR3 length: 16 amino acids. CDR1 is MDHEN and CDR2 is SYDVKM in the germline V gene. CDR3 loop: CASRELTGGLNTEAFF. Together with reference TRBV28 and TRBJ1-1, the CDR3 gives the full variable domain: DVKVTQSSRYLVKRTGEKVFLECVQDMDHENMFWYRQDPGLGLRLIYFSYDVKMKEKGDIPEGYSVSREKKERFSLILESASTNQTSMYLCASRELTGGLNTEAFFGQGTRLTVV.

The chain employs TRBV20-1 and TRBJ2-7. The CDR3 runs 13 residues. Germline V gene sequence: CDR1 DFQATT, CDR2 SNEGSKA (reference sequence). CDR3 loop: CSAVDRAPYEQYF.

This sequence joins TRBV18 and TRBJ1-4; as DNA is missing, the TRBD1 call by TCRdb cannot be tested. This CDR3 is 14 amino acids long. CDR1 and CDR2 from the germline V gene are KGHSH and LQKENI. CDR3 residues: CASSPRGTNEKLFF.

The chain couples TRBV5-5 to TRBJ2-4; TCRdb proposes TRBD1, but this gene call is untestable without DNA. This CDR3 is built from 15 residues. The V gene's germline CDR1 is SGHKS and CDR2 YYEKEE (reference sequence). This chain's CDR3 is CASSVTGTGKNIQYF. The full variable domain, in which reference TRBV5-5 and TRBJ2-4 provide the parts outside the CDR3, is DAGVTQSPTHLIKTRGQQVTLRCSPISGHKSVSWYQQVLGQGPQFIFQYYEKEERGRGNFPDRFSARQFPNYSSELNVNALLLGDSALYLCASSVTGTGKNIQYFGAGTRLSVL.